This is a list of T cell receptor beta chains from one sample in a study of blood T cells in healthy people across ages. A single record per CDR3 protein comes from TCRdb applying MiXCR to the 5' RACE reads. The repertoire consists of roughly 860,000 distinct CDR3 sequences, with about 59% occurring once and the leading ten covering about a quarter. Sequenced sample: blood. The source of these receptors is a man aged 25-45 years in good health. Each CDR3 is given with its conserved first and last residue. Each record gives: V gene, J gene, CDR3 protein.

TRBV20-1	TRBJ2-3	CSARDGRASTDTQYF
TRBV7-9	TRBJ2-1	CASSSLAGVRNEQFF
TRBV10-3	TRBJ2-7	CATTDATSSYEQYF
TRBV6-5	TRBJ2-3	CASSYGQGETDTQYF
TRBV5-1	TRBJ2-5	CASSSNPEETQYF
TRBV29-1	TRBJ2-4	CSVESPTGAKNIQYF
TRBV28	TRBJ2-1	CASSLGGQGGYNEQFF
TRBV9	TRBJ1-5	CASSGDSFSNQPQHF
TRBV29-1	TRBJ2-1	CSVLASGVINEQFF
TRBV4-1	NA	CASSHEPGQGRETQYF
TRBV12-3/TRBV12-4	TRBJ1-1	CASSPWSGMNTEAFF
TRBV28	NA	CASSFSVRRGFRNNEQYF
TRBV4-2	TRBJ2-6	CASSQDIGRSSGANVLTF
TRBV5-5	TRBJ1-5	CASSLGRTFSNQPQHF
TRBV5-1	TRBJ2-7	CASSLAARAIEQYF
TRBV7-9	TRBJ1-6	CASSLSQSSYNSPLHF
TRBV6-1	TRBJ2-7	CASGRTGTKRGEQYF
TRBV12-3/TRBV12-4	TRBJ1-5	CASSQTGGSQPQHF
TRBV7-9	NA	CASSSQGIEQYF
TRBV4-3	TRBJ2-3	CASSQSSGGMYTQYF
TRBV20-1	TRBJ1-4	CSAHPGRATEKMFF
TRBV2	TRBJ2-3	CASSLGGTNADTQYF
TRBV30	TRBJ2-1	CAWGGTSGYNEQFF
TRBV7-2	TRBJ2-3	CASSLAPGGGTDTQYF
TRBV25-1	NA	CASSFSLSHEQYF
TRBV7-2	TRBJ2-7	CASSFPGQGRHEQYF
TRBV4-2	TRBJ1-2	CASSQATGAGSWGYTF
TRBV6-2/TRBV6-3	TRBJ1-5	CASAGQGLQPQHF
TRBV29-1	TRBJ2-7	CSVEARYEQYF
TRBV12-3/TRBV12-4	TRBJ2-1	CASNSAGGPGRNEQFF
TRBV20-1	TRBJ2-5	CSARPAETYNEQYF
TRBV29-1	TRBJ2-1	CSVDGPHNEQFF
TRBV29-1	TRBJ2-5	CSVEWGTQYF
TRBV4-2	TRBJ1-1	CASSQKWTGGNTEAFF
TRBV4-3	TRBJ2-1	CASSPLAGSTYNEQFF
TRBV28	NA	CATSGIPYEQYF
TRBV7-3	TRBJ2-5	CASSQTGTGGQETQYF
TRBV6-5	TRBJ1-2	CASTQGQPFYGYTF
TRBV7-2	TRBJ1-3	CASSPAGGGNTIYF
TRBV27	TRBJ2-3	CASSFRDSAQYF
TRBV11-2	TRBJ1-2	CASSPTGYSYGYTF
TRBV6-2/TRBV6-3	TRBJ2-7	CASSYSRDRVIHEQYF
TRBV12-3/TRBV12-4	TRBJ2-5	CASNSGTQETQYF
TRBV13	TRBJ2-3	CASSLPQEVDTQYF
TRBV15	TRBJ2-1	CATSKKLATDYNEQFF
TRBV15	TRBJ2-7	CATSRDRRPGRWEQYF
TRBV5-1	TRBJ2-3	CASSLGDYSVGTQYF
TRBV7-3	TRBJ1-2	CASSPGGPFNYGYTF
TRBV12-3/TRBV12-4	TRBJ1-5	CASSSGQGRNQPQHF
TRBV7-2	TRBJ2-3	CASSLASPSGGTDTQYF
TRBV7-2	TRBJ2-3	CASSFFGSGEDTQYF
TRBV10-3	TRBJ2-5	CAISESAPRTGGNEQYF
TRBV9	TRBJ2-7	CASVRGESYNEQYF
TRBV20-1	TRBJ1-2	CSARDLPGDGYTF
TRBV6-2/TRBV6-3	TRBJ2-3	CASSYLRSGGPLDTQYF